This T cell receptor (beta chain) emerged from a study of beta chain features in type 1 diabetes. CDR1 and CDR2 (germline): GTSNPN, SVGIG (reference sequence). The CDR3 loop spans 11 amino acids. The V end lost 3 bases, the J end lost 14 bases, and 16 bases lay between the germline ends. Broader study findings: TCRB CDR3 length was moderately but significantly reduced in all four CD4+ subsets of Type 1 diabetes patients.

A word on this clone: The antigen remains unidentified.

TCRB transcripts that were expressed got sequenced, as all of the isolated RNA had been reverse transcribed. The data were produced by immunoSEQ multiplex PCR, yet TCRdb's version contains in-frame clones alone and is incomplete. The table records under 350,000 clones, approximately 25% of them present only once. Material: naive CD4+ T cells from blood. V is TRBV30 and J is TRBJ2-5, with D tentatively TRBD1 (6 bases). The TCR sequence derives from a woman in her twenties or thirties with type 1 diabetes. Here the CDR3 reads CAWSPDRSLYF. CDR3 bases: TGTGCCTGGAGCCCCGACAGGAGCCTCTACTTC.